This T cell receptor (beta chain) was captured in a study of cytomegalovirus exposure and HLA in healthy donors. Findings and caveats of the study: It was reported that TCR beta sequences correctly inferred the HLA-A and HLA-B alleles for most subjects. Across donors, presence/absence analyses took sequencing depth to be roughly uniform. Available immune exposure information covered CMV serostatus only.

Primers: 60 Vbeta forward and 13 Jbeta reverse. Produced via immunoSEQ multiplex PCR; TCRdb's table is partial and in-frame only. The data contain roughly 200,000 clones, around 81% of them singletons. Remarks on this clone: The target antigen is unknown.

The CDR3 loop spans 16 amino acids. V lost 0 bases to trimming and J lost 0 bases; unmatched junction nucleotides: 4. Germline V gene lookup returns CDR1 SGHRS and CDR2 YFSETQ. The gene calls are TRBV5-1 and TRBJ2-3; 7 bases match TRBD2. The sequenced sample consisted of PBMCs. The clonotype was recovered from a young man in good health and CMV-seronegative. The CDR3 region has the DNA TGCGCCAGCAGCTTGGACCAGCGGGGAAGCACAGATACGCAGTATTTT. Its protein is CASSLDQRGSTDTQYF.